This TCR beta chain was documented in a study of cytomegalovirus exposure and HLA in healthy donors. PCR was performed using 60 Vbeta and 13 Jbeta primers. The assay was immunoSEQ multiplex PCR, and TCRdb's table has in-frame clones only and misses some. The sample lists about 100,000 clones; around 76% were seen once. V lost 0 bases to trimming and J lost 5 bases, with 13 bases between them. The germline gives CDR1 SQVTM, CDR2 ANQGSEA. The CDR3 spans 14 residues. The clonotype originates from a middle-aged man in good health and CMV-seropositive. The sequenced sample consisted of PBMCs. The chain uses TRBV29-1 and TRBJ1-2; D remains unclear. The CDR3 spells CSVEDRGSAYGYTF. CDR3 sequence (DNA): TGCAGCGTTGAAGATCGAGGGTCTGCTTATGGCTACACCTTC.